Reported below is one T cell receptor beta chain. This specimen belongs to a study of shared clonotypes between healthy human individuals. CD4+ cells were split into CD45RA+ naive and CD45RA-negative memory subsets. V was clipped by 6 bases and J by 6 bases; unmatched bases: 8. From germline, CDR1 is SGHRS and CDR2 YFSETQ. This CDR3 contains 15 residues. Some clones are missing from TCRdb's copy, which holds only in-frame ones; the method was immunoSEQ multiplex PCR. Of about 710,000 clones in the sample, 55% to 75% were seen once. The source material was memory CD4+ T cells sorted from blood. Subset denoted: CD45RA-negative fraction. The receptor was derived from a young woman in good health. J is TRBJ2-3 and V is TRBV5-1; 12 nucleotides match TRBD2. The CDR3 bases are TGCGCCAGCACCCGACTAGCGGGAGTGGGGGATACGCAGTATTTT. Amino acid sequence: CASTRLAGVGDTQYF.